This entry lists 32 T cell receptor beta chains sequenced from one sample in a study of beta chain features in type 1 diabetes. Findings and limits, study-wide: There was a moderate but significant shortening of TCRB CDR3s in all four CD4+ subsets of Type 1 diabetes patients.

Expressed TCRB transcripts were sequenced, since all the RNA that had been isolated was reverse transcribed. Only in-frame clones appear in the TCRdb table, and some are missing; sequencing was by immunoSEQ multiplex PCR. In the table there are fewer than 200,000 clones, 10% of which are singletons. Their cognate antigens are unknown. The sample taken for sequencing was central memory CD4+ T cells from blood. All receptors come from a man under 40 with type 1 diabetes.

The V gene is TRBV27, the J gene TRBJ1-4; D is possibly TRBD1 (5 bases). The CDR3 runs 16 residues. Germline V gene data show CDR1 as MNHEY and CDR2 as SMNVEV (reference sequence). V was cut by 5 bases and J by 4 bases, with 17 bases left in between. CDR3 protein: CASSPRAQGLNEKLFF. Here the CDR3 DNA reads TGTGCCAGCAGTCCACGGGCTCAGGGCCTTAATGAAAAACTGTTTTTT.

The rearrangement links TRBV7-2 to TRBJ2-7, with a possible D match to TRBD2 (5 bases). The V end was cut by 3 bases, the J end by 1 base, with 10 bases between. Germline loops: CDR1 SGHTA, CDR2 FQGNSA. This CDR3 has 14 amino acids. The CDR3 nucleotides read TGTGCCAGCAGCTTGGAGCCGGGGTCCTACGAGCAGTACTTC. Translation: CASSLEPGSYEQYF.

The chain has TRBV7-2 and TRBJ2-2; no clear D. CDR3 length: 14 residues. Trimming left V 4 bases short and J 5 bases short, with 11 bases between. Germline V CDR1 and CDR2: SGHTA, FQGNSA. The CDR3 DNA reads as TGTGCCAGCAGCTCCCCTACCTATACCGGGGAGCTGTTTTTT. It encodes CASSSPTYTGELFF.

Only a few counts were recorded for this clone. The chain recombines TRBV28 with TRBJ2-3, with TRBD2 matching 7 bases. The germline V gene has CDR1 MDHEN and CDR2 SYDVKM. With V trimmed by 5 bases and J by 6 bases, 5 bases remained unmatched. The CDR3 totals 13 residues. The CDR3 here is CASSTSAPDTQYF. The CDR3 DNA follows: TGTGCCAGCAGTACTAGCGCCCCGGATACGCAGTATTTT.

This clone was found a few times. The chain carries TRBV28 and TRBJ2-7; 7 positions match TRBD2. This CDR3 region has 12 residues. From germline, CDR1 is MDHEN and CDR2 SYDVKM. V gave up 7 bases and J gave up 3 bases; unmatched junction bases: 3. CDR3 sequence: CASTASGYEQYF. CDR3 sequence (DNA): TGTGCCAGCACCGCTAGCGGCTACGAGCAGTACTTC.

The genes are TRBV4-2 and TRBJ2-5; D may be TRBD2 (6 bases). V lost 1 base, J lost 4 bases, and 19 bases lay in between. Germline V lookup: CDR1 LGHNA, CDR2 YNFKEQ. The length of the CDR3 is 17 residues. This CDR3 is CASSQGYSALGGETQYF. CDR3 DNA sequence: TGTGCCAGCAGCCAAGGGTATTCGGCGTTGGGGGGAGAGACCCAGTACTTC.

This clone was recorded a few times. The V and J genes are TRBV4-1 and TRBJ2-1; 8 bases agree with TRBD2. The CDR3 runs 16 residues. V shed 1 base, J shed 8 bases, and the junction held 10 bases outside the gene matches. Germline CDR1 MGHRA, CDR2 YSYEKL. CDR3 sequence reads: CASSQGGGRNFDEQFF. The DNA for the CDR3 is TGCGCCAGCAGCCAAGGGGGCGGGAGGAATTTCGATGAGCAGTTCTTC.

This clone appeared a few times. The chain recombines TRBV2 with TRBJ2-1, with D possibly being TRBD2 (5 bases). Germline V gene sequence: CDR1 SNHLY, CDR2 FYNNEI. Trimming removed 4 bases from V and 5 bases from J, with 15 bases in between. This CDR3 region has 15 residues. For the CDR3, the DNA is TGTGCCAGCAGTGTTGGACCGCCCGGGAACAATGAGCAGTTCTTC. As protein: CASSVGPPGNNEQFF.

The chain recombines TRBV18 with TRBJ2-7; tentative D call: TRBD1 (5 bases). V was pared by 3 bases and J by 7 bases, with 22 bases between. Germline assignment: CDR1 KGHSH and CDR2 LQKENI. CDR3 length equals 16 residues. DNA for the CDR3: TGTGCCAGCTCACCGCCGACCGGCAGGGATCTGGGGGAGCAGTACTTC. It codes for CASSPPTGRDLGEQYF. Based on the CDR3 plus reference TRBV18 and TRBJ2-7, the full variable domain is NAGVMQNPRHLVRRRGQEARLRCSPMKGHSHVYWYRQLPEEGLKFMVYLQKENIIDESGMPKERFSAEFPKEGPSILRIQQVVRGDSAAYFCASSPPTGRDLGEQYFGPGTRLTVT.

The chain recombines TRBV4-2 with TRBJ2-7; D is possibly TRBD1 (6 bases). The CDR3 totals 15 residues. The ends were cut back, 4 bases at V and 2 bases at J, with 15 bases in the middle. CDR1 LGHNA and CDR2 YNFKEQ come from the germline V gene. This chain's CDR3 is CASSPKEDSPYEQYF. CDR3 nucleotide sequence: TGTGCCAGCAGCCCCAAAGAGGACAGCCCCTACGAGCAGTACTTC.

A few counts support this clone. This chain links TRBV2 with TRBJ2-7; 9 nucleotides align to TRBD1. V lost 2 bases, J lost 4 bases, and 3 bases stayed unmatched. This CDR3 contains 14 residues. Germline CDR1 SNHLY, CDR2 FYNNEI. CDR3 region: CASSEQGQGYEQYF. In DNA, the CDR3 is TGTGCCAGCAGTGAACAGGGACAGGGATACGAGCAGTACTTC.

The chain's CDR3 is CATSRNQETQYF. In nucleotides, the CDR3 is TGTGCCACCAGCAGGAACCAAGAGACCCAGTACTTC. The rearrangement links TRBV28 to TRBJ2-5; D is ambiguous. Trimming stripped 10 bases from V and 0 bases from J, with 9 bases between. Germline CDR1 MDHEN, CDR2 SYDVKM. The CDR3 contains 12 residues.

This clone was recorded a few times. This chain links TRBV28 with TRBJ2-1; 8 bases line up with TRBD2. After removal of 3 bases from V and 5 bases from J, the junction contained 3 bases not matched to a gene. Germline CDR1 reads MDHEN; CDR2 reads SYDVKM. The CDR3 loop spans 14 amino acids. This CDR3 reads CASSFLAGNNEQFF. As DNA, the CDR3 is TGTGCCAGCAGTTTCCTAGCGGGTAACAATGAGCAGTTCTTC.

As for this clone: Distinct nucleotide sequences in the sample also encode this CDR3. The gene calls are TRBV4-2 and TRBJ2-7, with 10 bases identical to TRBD2. The V gene's germline CDR1 is LGHNA and CDR2 YNFKEQ. The CDR3 length is 15 residues. Unmatched junction bases numbered 9, after V lost 3 bases and J lost 7 bases. CDR3 bases: TGTGCCAGCAGCCAGGGGAGCGGGAGGGCCGATGAGCAGTACTTC. It is translated as CASSQGSGRADEQYF.

This clone was picked up a small number of times. This chain joins TRBV5-1 and TRBJ2-1; 7 bases line up with TRBD1. The CDR3 is 14 residues long. Germline CDR1 reads SGHRS; CDR2 reads YFSETQ. With V trimmed by 1 base and J by 8 bases, 6 bases remained unmatched. The CDR3 loop reads CASSLWGTGDEQFF. CDR3 bases: TGCGCCAGCAGCTTGTGGGGCACAGGGGATGAGCAGTTCTTC.

The chain couples TRBV18 to TRBJ1-5, with no clear D. Trimming shortened V by 3 bases and J by 3 bases, and 21 bases separated the two germline ends. The V gene's germline CDR1 is KGHSH and CDR2 LQKENI. The CDR3 extends over 18 amino acids. The CDR3 here is CASSPRNALSETNQPQHF. The CDR3 DNA is TGTGCCAGCTCACCCCGTAATGCCCTGTCGGAGACCAATCAGCCCCAGCATTTT.

In its sample, this clone was seen a few times. The chain links TRBV14 to TRBJ1-3; D gene unclear. The CDR3 consists of 14 residues. V lost 4 bases to trimming and J lost 0 bases, with 7 bases between them. Germline assignment: CDR1 SGHDN and CDR2 FVKESK. As DNA, the CDR3 is TGTGCCAGCAGCCCCAGGCTCTCTGGAAACACCATATATTTT. Protein sequence: CASSPRLSGNTIYF.

The gene calls are TRBV19 and TRBJ2-1, with 16 bases that match TRBD2. This CDR3 is built from 18 residues. Germline loops: CDR1 LNHDA, CDR2 SQIVND (reference sequence). The V gene end was trimmed by 6 bases and the J gene end by 4 bases; junction bases not matched to a gene: 9. CDR3 in amino acids: CASSTGTSGRAPYNEQFF. The CDR3 coding sequence is TGTGCCAGTAGCACCGGGACTAGCGGGAGGGCCCCGTACAATGAGCAGTTCTTC.

The chain employs TRBV7-2 and TRBJ2-7; 10 nucleotides align to TRBD2. The CDR3 is made up of 14 amino acids. V lost 5 bases to trimming and J lost 4 bases; unmatched junction nucleotides: 5. CDR1 SGHTA and CDR2 FQGNSA come from the germline V gene. The CDR3 sequence: CASSGTSGTYEQYF. For the CDR3, the DNA is TGTGCCAGCAGCGGAACTAGCGGGACTTACGAGCAGTACTTC.

This clone was recorded a few times. The chain has TRBV15 and TRBJ2-4, with 8 positions matching TRBD1. V shed 3 bases and J 2 bases; nucleotides not matched to a gene: 3. Per the germline V gene, CDR1 is LNHNV and CDR2 is YYDKDF (reference sequence). This CDR3 contains 15 residues. The CDR3 is CATSSGQGTKNIQYF. CDR3 DNA: TGTGCCACCAGCAGTGGACAGGGAACCAAAAACATTCAGTACTTC.

The chain combines TRBV5-4 with TRBJ2-1, with 10 bases matching TRBD2. The V gene's germline CDR1 is SGHNT and CDR2 YYREEE (reference sequence). V was clipped by 6 bases and J by 4 bases; unmatched bases: 7. CDR3 length: 15 residues. The CDR3 sequence: CASNKLAGKYNEQFF. The CDR3 DNA sequence: TGTGCCAGCAACAAACTAGCGGGGAAATACAATGAGCAGTTCTTC.

A remark on this clone: Other nucleotide sequences in the sample specify the same CDR3. The chain is built from TRBV28 and TRBJ1-4; D is unresolved. The CDR3 runs 11 residues. Trimming removed 2 bases at V and 7 bases at J, with 2 bases between. Looked up from germline, CDR1 is MDHEN and CDR2 is SYDVKM. The CDR3 spells CASSLREKLFF. The CDR3 DNA is TGTGCCAGCAGTTTACGTGAAAAACTGTTTTTT.

This clone was detected ten times or more. This chain joins TRBV5-4 and TRBJ2-3, with 9 bases lining up with TRBD2. The V gene's germline CDR1 is SGHNT and CDR2 YYREEE (reference sequence). V shed 0 bases, J shed 3 bases, and the junction held 5 bases outside the gene matches. The CDR3 has 16 amino acids. The CDR3: CASSLGLAGATDTQYF. In nucleotides, the CDR3 is TGTGCCAGCAGCTTGGGTTTAGCGGGAGCGACAGATACGCAGTATTTT.

In this sample, this clone turned up a few times. The V gene is TRBV29-1, the J gene TRBJ2-7, with a tentative D call TRBD2 (6 bases). The germline gives CDR1 SQVTM, CDR2 ANQGSEA. With 4 bases removed from V and 6 bases from J, the gap between germline ends came to 28 bases. CDR3 length: 17 amino acids. CDR3 region: CSVGFGGSGLAVAEQYF. DNA of the CDR3: TGCAGCGTTGGGTTTGGGGGGTCGGGGCTAGCAGTTGCCGAGCAGTACTTC.

This clone occurred a few times. V is TRBV30 and J is TRBJ2-5; 7 bases fit TRBD1. The CDR3 contains 13 residues. Germline V CDR1 and CDR2: GTSNPN, SVGIG (reference sequence). Losses at the gene ends were 5 bases for V and 3 bases for J; bases not matched to a gene: 6. This chain's CDR3 is CAWSTGTEETQYF. CDR3 nucleotides: TGTGCCTGGTCGACCGGGACAGAAGAGACCCAGTACTTC.

The chain employs TRBV28 and TRBJ1-1; D might be TRBD1 (5 bases). V was trimmed by 6 bases and J by 0 bases, leaving 8 bases between them. CDR3 size: 13 residues. Germline V gene lookup returns CDR1 MDHEN and CDR2 SYDVKM. The CDR3 coding sequence is TGTGCCAGCAGGCAGGGTTTGAACACTGAAGCTTTCTTT. Encoded protein: CASRQGLNTEAFF.

This clone has only a few counts. V gene TRBV28 combines with J gene TRBJ1-2; TRBD1 aligns across 9 bases. The CDR3 is 14 residues long. J gave up 9 bases and V 6 bases, and 11 bases lay outside the gene matches. Germline V lookup: CDR1 MDHEN, CDR2 SYDVKM. Here the CDR3 reads CASSESGTGNSYTF. The CDR3 DNA follows: TGTGCCAGCAGCGAATCCGGGACAGGGAATAGCTACACCTTC.

This clone was seen a few times. The chain recombines TRBV28 with TRBJ2-7, with 8 bases fitting TRBD1. J was trimmed by 1 base and V by 7 bases; bases with no gene match: 12. The CDR3 runs to 16 residues. The germline CDR1 and CDR2 sequences are MDHEN and SYDVKM. DNA for the CDR3: TGTGCCAGCACCCTTGGACAGGGATTTATTTCCTACGAGCAGTACTTC. As protein: CASTLGQGFISYEQYF.

The chain couples TRBV6-1 to TRBJ2-3; no firm D call. The CDR3 runs to 13 residues. V was pared by 3 bases and J by 11 bases, with 15 bases between. The germline CDR1 and CDR2 sequences are MNHNS and SASEGT. For the CDR3, the DNA is TGTGCCAGCAGTGAGGGCCCGGAACTGGTGCAGTATTTT. This translates into CASSEGPELVQYF.

This clone was counted a few times. The chain combines TRBV14 with TRBJ2-5; no clear D. Germline V CDR1 and CDR2: SGHDN, FVKESK. The CDR3 covers 13 residues. The germline V and J ends were trimmed by 2 bases and 2 bases, with 6 bases remaining between them. CDR3 region: CASSQQIQETQYF. DNA for the CDR3: TGTGCCAGCAGCCAACAGATTCAAGAGACCCAGTACTTC.

The rearrangement joins TRBV6-1 to TRBJ2-6; D possibly corresponds to TRBD2 (5 bases). This CDR3 is built from 15 residues. Germline loops: CDR1 MNHNS, CDR2 SASEGT. V gave up 3 bases and J gave up 0 bases, with 6 bases separating them. The CDR3 is CASSEGASGANVLTF. CDR3 sequence (DNA): TGTGCCAGCAGTGAGGGAGCCTCTGGGGCCAACGTCCTGACTTTC.

V and J are TRBV5-1 and TRBJ2-3; a weak D match, TRBD1 (5 bases). Germline V lookup: CDR1 SGHRS, CDR2 YFSETQ. With 3 bases removed from V and 0 bases from J, the gap between germline ends came to 11 bases. This CDR3 is built from 15 residues. CDR3 sequence (DNA): TGCGCCAGCAGCTATGCAGGGCCAAGCACAGATACGCAGTATTTT. As protein: CASSYAGPSTDTQYF. Supplemented by reference TRBV5-1 and TRBJ2-3, the full variable domain reads KAGVTQTPRYLIKTRGQQVTLSCSPISGHRSVSWYQQTPGQGLQFLFEYFSETQRNKGNFPGRFSGRQFSNSRSEMNVSTLELGDSALYLCASSYAGPSTDTQYFGPGTRLTVL.